This T cell receptor beta chain was captured by sequencing in a study of monozygotic twins with inflammatory bowel disease. Amplification of TCRalpha and TCRbeta cDNA involved two nested PCRs that ran for about 17 and 10 cycles. TCRdb re-analyzed the 5' RACE reads; it lists each CDR3 protein once, without DNA. Its table lists 200,000 to 250,000 distinct CDR3 sequences. The CDR3 extends over 11 amino acids. Per germline, CDR1 LNHDA and CDR2 SQIVND (reference sequence). The chain links TRBV19 to TRBJ1-2. The sample taken for sequencing was blood. The source is a human donor with ulcerative colitis or Crohn's disease, or a healthy co-twin of an affected twin (not recorded which). CDR3 loop: CAMEVEGGYTF.